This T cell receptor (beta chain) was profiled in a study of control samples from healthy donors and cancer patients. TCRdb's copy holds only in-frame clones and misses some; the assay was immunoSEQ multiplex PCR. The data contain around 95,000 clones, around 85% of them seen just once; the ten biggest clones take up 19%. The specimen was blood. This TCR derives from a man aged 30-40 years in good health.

CDR3 sequence reads: CACNRGTGELFF. In nucleotides, the CDR3 is TGTGCCTGTAACAGGGGTACCGGGGAGCTGTTTTTT. The chain employs TRBV5-6 and TRBJ2-2; 7 bases agree with TRBD1. This CDR3 has 12 residues. The V and J ends lost 10 bases and 5 bases, in that order; junction bases with no gene match: 5. Germline V lookup: CDR1 SGHDT, CDR2 YYEEEE.